Presented here are 24 T cell receptor beta chains from one specimen sequenced in a study of a mutant IDH1 vaccine in newly diagnosed glioma. Antigens for these TCRs are unknown. Sequenced by immunoSEQ multiplex PCR; TCRdb stores in-frame clones only, minus some. The data hold tens of thousands of clones, with around 90% observed a single time. Described time point: week 47, end of study. One vaccine dose held 300 ug of mutant IDH1 20-mer peptide and came with topical imiquimod. The sample here was PBMCs, taken from a glioma patient whose treatment included an IDH1 peptide vaccine. The receptors shown here come from a man aged 35 to 55 with glioma.

The chain combines TRBV2 with TRBJ2-2, with D tentatively TRBD2 (6 bases). Deletions cut 7 bases from V and 0 bases from J, with 15 bases between. The CDR3 length is 16 residues. CDR1 and CDR2 from the germline V gene are SNHLY and FYNNEI. This CDR3 reads CASTGGVIPNTGELFF. CDR3 DNA sequence: TGTGCCAGCACCGGCGGGGTCATTCCGAACACCGGGGAGCTGTTTTTT.

V gene TRBV28 combines with J gene TRBJ2-2, with 8 nucleotides matching TRBD1. Germline CDR1 and CDR2: MDHEN and SYDVKM. This CDR3 has 15 residues. Trimming cost V 5 bases and J 2 bases; bases outside gene matches: 4. The DNA of the CDR3 is TGTGCCAGCAGTCGGCCAGGGGGCAACACCGGGGAGCTGTTTTTT. As protein: CASSRPGGNTGELFF.

The chain recombines TRBV10-1 with TRBJ2-7; TRBD2 matches 9 bases. The V and J ends lost 9 bases and 7 bases, in that order; junction bases with no gene match: 13. The length of the CDR3 is 14 residues. Per the germline V gene, CDR1 is WNHNN and CDR2 is SYGVQD (reference sequence). The CDR3 here is CASSRLAVYGEQYF. The CDR3 coding sequence is TGCGCCAGTTCTCGACTAGCGGTTTATGGGGAGCAGTACTTC.

The V gene is TRBV25-1, the J gene TRBJ2-7; the match to TRBD2 covers 12 bases. The CDR3 extends over 15 amino acids. Germline V gene data show CDR1 as MGHDK and CDR2 as SYGVNS. With V trimmed by 4 bases and J by 9 bases, 10 bases remained unmatched. Here the CDR3 DNA reads TGTGCCAGCAGTGCAGCGGGACTAGCGGGTCTAGGGCAGTACTTC. Its protein is CASSAAGLAGLGQYF.

The chain is built from TRBV6-6 and TRBJ2-5; the D gene could be TRBD1 or TRBD2 (6 bases each). The CDR3 length is 13 residues. The V and J ends lost 7 bases and 5 bases respectively, with 14 bases between them. CDR1 and CDR2 (germline): MNHNY, SVGAGI (reference sequence). The CDR3 region has the DNA TGTGCCAGCACTAATCTGGGGGGCGAGACCCAGTACTTC. Translated: CASTNLGGETQYF.

This rearrangement joins TRBV19 to TRBJ1-2; 9 bases line up with TRBD1. Unmatched junction bases numbered 11, after V lost 5 bases and J lost 7 bases. The CDR3 is made up of 15 amino acids. Germline CDR1 LNHDA, CDR2 SQIVND (reference sequence). DNA for the CDR3: TGTGCCAGTAGTCCGACGGACAGGGGAGAAGGTGGCTACACCTTC. It yields the protein CASSPTDRGEGGYTF.

This clone was observed a few times. The chain has TRBV10-2 and TRBJ2-1, with D possibly being TRBD1 or TRBD2 (5 bases each). The CDR3 extends over 14 amino acids. Germline CDR1 and CDR2: WSHSY and SAAADI. Trimming cost V 2 bases and J 9 bases, with 14 bases left between them. CDR3 sequence (DNA): TGCGCCAGCAGTGAGCCAAGATATGGGGGTGAGCAGTTCTTC. Translation gives CASSEPRYGGEQFF.

V is TRBV6-5 and J is TRBJ1-1, with D tentatively TRBD1 (5 bases). The germline V and J ends were trimmed by 2 bases and 1 base, with 14 bases remaining between them. The CDR3 sequence is 16 residues long. Germline V CDR1 and CDR2: MNHEY, SVGAGI. CDR3 in DNA: TGTGCCAGCAGTTACGGTGGGGACTTGAGGAACACTGAAGCTTTCTTT. It yields the protein CASSYGGDLRNTEAFF.

V usage is TRBV25-1 and J usage is TRBJ2-1; D ambiguous. Germline V gene sequence: CDR1 MGHDK, CDR2 SYGVNS. This CDR3 contains 15 residues. Trimming shortened V by 3 bases and J by 2 bases, and 11 bases separated the two germline ends. CDR3 bases: TGTGCCAGCAGTGATAGGCTACCCGCCTACAATGAGCAGTTCTTC. This translates into CASSDRLPAYNEQFF.

The chain joins TRBV5-1 to TRBJ2-2, with 10 nucleotides matching TRBD2. There are 15 residues in the CDR3. From germline, CDR1 is SGHRS and CDR2 YFSETQ. V trimming: 4 bases; J trimming: 10 bases; junction bases outside the gene matches: 10. DNA for the CDR3: TGCGCCAGCAGCCTCGGACTAGCGGCCCGGGCGGAGCTGTTTTTT. Protein product: CASSLGLAARAELFF. Based on the CDR3 plus reference TRBV5-1 and TRBJ2-2, the full variable domain is KAGVTQTPRYLIKTRGQQVTLSCSPISGHRSVSWYQQTPGQGLQFLFEYFSETQRNKGNFPGRFSGRQFSNSRSEMNVSTLELGDSALYLCASSLGLAARAELFFGEGSRLTVL.

The rearrangement links TRBV6-6 to TRBJ2-5, with D possibly matching TRBD2 (5 bases). V was pared by 2 bases and J by 5 bases, with 15 bases between. CDR1 and CDR2 (germline): MNHNY, SVGAGI (reference sequence). This CDR3 spans 15 amino acids. The CDR3 sequence: CASSYPTYGGETQYF. CDR3 bases: TGTGCCAGCAGTTACCCGACCTATGGCGGGGAGACCCAGTACTTC.

The gene calls are TRBV28 and TRBJ2-5; D is unclear. Per germline, CDR1 MDHEN and CDR2 SYDVKM. The CDR3 spans 11 residues. Deletions cut 5 bases from V and 3 bases from J, with 4 bases between. The CDR3 protein is CASSTEETQYF. The CDR3 region has the DNA TGTGCCAGCAGTACCGAAGAGACCCAGTACTTC. Filled out from reference TRBV28 and TRBJ2-5, the complete variable domain reads DVKVTQSSRYLVKRTGEKVFLECVQDMDHENMFWYRQDPGLGLRLIYFSYDVKMKEKGDIPEGYSVSREKKERFSLILESASTNQTSMYLCASSTEETQYFGPGTRLLVL.

The rearrangement joins TRBV11-2 to TRBJ2-7, with D maybe TRBD2 (6 bases). In germline, CDR1 is SGHAT, CDR2 FQNNGV. The CDR3 is made up of 15 amino acids. V was shortened by 5 bases and J by 0 bases, with 14 bases between the two germline ends. CDR3 DNA sequence: TGTGCCAGCAGCCCTGTGGGGGGAAGCTCCTACGAGCAGTACTTC. As protein: CASSPVGGSSYEQYF. The full variable domain, rest sourced from reference TRBV11-2 and TRBJ2-7, is EAGVAQSPRYKIIEKRQSVAFWCNPISGHATLYWYQQILGQGPKLLIQFQNNGVVDDSQLPKDRFSAERLKGVDSTLKIQPAKLEDSAVYLCASSPVGGSSYEQYFGPGTRLTVT.

This clone was seen only a few times. The chain uses TRBV2 and TRBJ2-3; 11 positions agree with TRBD2. This CDR3 contains 14 residues. The V segment lost 6 bases and the J segment 4 bases; nucleotides outside the gene matches: 3. Germline CDR1 reads SNHLY; CDR2 reads FYNNEI. CDR3 nucleotides: TGTGCCAGCAGGGTAGCGGGGGGGGCAGATACGCAGTATTTT. Its translation is CASRVAGGADTQYF.

This chain connects TRBV11-1 to TRBJ2-3; D perhaps matches TRBD2 (6 bases). Per germline, CDR1 SGHAT and CDR2 FQDESV (reference sequence). Trimming removed 3 bases at V and 3 bases at J, with 13 bases between. The CDR3 has 15 residues. The CDR3 nucleotides are TGTGCCAGCAGCTTTAACGGGAGAGAGACAGATACGCAGTATTTT. Amino acid sequence: CASSFNGRETDTQYF.

The chain links TRBV27 to TRBJ2-3; maybe TRBD2 (5 bases). The V gene's germline CDR1 is MNHEY and CDR2 SMNVEV (reference sequence). The CDR3 has 12 residues. Trimming left V 6 bases short and J 5 bases short, with 9 bases between. This chain's CDR3 is CASSFRGDTQYF. The CDR3 coding sequence is TGTGCCAGCAGCTTTCGGGGAGATACGCAGTATTTT.

This chain uses TRBV7-2 with TRBJ1-2; weak D call: TRBD1 (6 bases). Germline V gene lookup returns CDR1 SGHTA and CDR2 FQGNSA. V lost 4 bases, J lost 2 bases, and 20 bases lay in between. The CDR3 covers 17 residues. CDR3 coding DNA: TGTGCCAGCAGCTCTCCCAGGGGACCCGGGGGAAACTATGGCTACACCTTC. Translated, it gives CASSSPRGPGGNYGYTF.

The rearrangement links TRBV5-8 to TRBJ1-2; D is possibly TRBD1 (6 bases). Germline V gene lookup returns CDR1 SGHTS and CDR2 YDEGEE. The CDR3 runs to 14 residues. With 5 bases removed from V and 0 bases from J, the gap between germline ends came to 11 bases. CDR3 loop: CASRARGTNYGYTF. DNA of the CDR3: TGTGCCAGCAGAGCCAGGGGCACTAACTATGGCTACACCTTC.

The genes are TRBV10-3 and TRBJ2-7; D may correspond to TRBD1 or TRBD2 (5 bases each). Germline CDR1 is ENHRY and CDR2 is SYGVKD. Trimming took 4 bases from V and 0 from J, leaving 10 bases between them. The CDR3 runs 14 residues. This chain's CDR3 is CAISGRTTSYEQYF. The CDR3 nucleotides are TGTGCCATCAGTGGGAGGACAACCTCCTACGAGCAGTACTTC.

The chain recombines TRBV5-1 with TRBJ2-1; no clear D gene. This CDR3 contains 15 residues. CDR1 SGHRS and CDR2 YFSETQ come from the germline V gene. The V gene lost 1 base and the J gene lost 5 bases, with 13 bases spanning the gap. CDR3 sequence reads: CASSLITSPDNEQFF. Here the CDR3 DNA reads TGCGCCAGCAGCTTGATCACTTCACCGGACAATGAGCAGTTCTTC.

The chain is built from TRBV5-1 and TRBJ1-2; perhaps TRBD1 as D (5 bases). The germline gives CDR1 SGHRS, CDR2 YFSETQ. Trimming took 1 base from V and 5 from J, leaving 21 bases between them. The CDR3 runs to 17 residues. In DNA, the CDR3 is TGCGCCAGCAGCTTGACCGGGCCCCCCGACGGACAATATGGCTACACCTTC. Translation: CASSLTGPPDGQYGYTF.

The chain combines TRBV4-2 with TRBJ1-4; TRBD1 might be the D (6 bases). V gave up 1 base and J gave up 5 bases, with 23 bases separating them. CDR1 is LGHNA and CDR2 is YNFKEQ in the germline V gene. CDR3 length: 19 amino acids. The chain's CDR3 is CASSQVLWVGAQQNEKLFF. The CDR3 region has the DNA TGTGCCAGCAGCCAAGTACTTTGGGTGGGGGCGCAGCAAAATGAAAAACTGTTTTTT.

This clone appeared once. This chain connects TRBV2 to TRBJ1-1, with no clear D. Germline values: CDR1 SNHLY, CDR2 FYNNEI. The V gene lost 5 bases and the J gene lost 3 bases, with 10 bases spanning the gap. CDR3 length: 13 residues. CDR3 nucleotides: TGTGCCAGCAGTCAGATTGTCGACACTGAAGCTTTCTTT. Translated: CASSQIVDTEAFF.

The V gene is TRBV4-3, the J gene TRBJ2-5, with TRBD1 identical over 8 bases. CDR3 size: 14 residues. Germline V lookup: CDR1 LGHNA, CDR2 YSLEER. V gave up 4 bases and J gave up 4 bases; unmatched junction bases: 5. CDR3 sequence reads: CASSPDRGVETQYF. DNA of the CDR3: TGCGCCAGCAGCCCTGACAGGGGCGTAGAGACCCAGTACTTC.